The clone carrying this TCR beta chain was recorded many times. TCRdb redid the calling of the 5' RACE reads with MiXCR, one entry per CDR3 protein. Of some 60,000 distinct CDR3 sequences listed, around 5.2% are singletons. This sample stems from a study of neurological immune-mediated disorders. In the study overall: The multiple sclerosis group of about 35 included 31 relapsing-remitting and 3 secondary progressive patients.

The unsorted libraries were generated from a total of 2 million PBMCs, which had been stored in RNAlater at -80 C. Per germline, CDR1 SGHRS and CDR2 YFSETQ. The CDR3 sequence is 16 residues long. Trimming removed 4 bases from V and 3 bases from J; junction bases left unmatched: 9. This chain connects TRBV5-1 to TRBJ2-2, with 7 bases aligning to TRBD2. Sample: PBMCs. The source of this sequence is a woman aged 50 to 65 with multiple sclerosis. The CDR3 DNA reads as TGCGCCAGCAGCCCAAGCGGGACTACTGACACCGGGGAGCTGTTTTTT. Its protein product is CASSPSGTTDTGELFF.